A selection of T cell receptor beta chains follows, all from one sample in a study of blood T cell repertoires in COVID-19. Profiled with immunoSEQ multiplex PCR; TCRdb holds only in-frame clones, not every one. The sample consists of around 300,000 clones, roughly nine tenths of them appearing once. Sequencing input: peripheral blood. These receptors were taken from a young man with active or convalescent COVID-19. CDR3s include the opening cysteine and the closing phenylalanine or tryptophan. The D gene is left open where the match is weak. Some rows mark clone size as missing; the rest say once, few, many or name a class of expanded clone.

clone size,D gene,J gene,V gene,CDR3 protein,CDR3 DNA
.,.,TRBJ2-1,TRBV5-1,CASSSNSGLNEQFF,TGCGCCAGCAGCTCCAATAGCGGCCTCAATGAGCAGTTCTTC
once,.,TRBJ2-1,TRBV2,CASSGLDRGFF,TGTGCCAGCAGTGGTTTAGACCGAGGGTTCTTC
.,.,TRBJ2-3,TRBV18,CASSPKTRSSTDTQYF,TGTGCCAGCTCACCTAAAACTAGATCTAGCACAGATACGCAGTATTTT
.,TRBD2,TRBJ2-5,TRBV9,CASSGGLAGNLQETQYF,TGTGCCAGCAGCGGGGGACTAGCGGGAAACCTCCAAGAGACCCAGTACTTC
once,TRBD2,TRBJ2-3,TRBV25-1,CASNVGGATDTQYF,TGTGCCAGCAACGTCGGGGGGGCCACAGATACGCAGTATTTT
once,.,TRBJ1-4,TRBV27,CASSWGLNEKLFF,TGTGCCAGCAGCTGGGGACTTAATGAAAAACTGTTTTTT
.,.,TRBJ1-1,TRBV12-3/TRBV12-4,CASTLTTNTEAFF,TGTGCCAGCACCCTCACTACGAACACTGAAGCTTTCTTT
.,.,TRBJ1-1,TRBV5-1,CASSFMGQELNTEAFF,TGCGCCAGCAGCTTTATGGGACAAGAGTTGAACACTGAAGCTTTCTTT
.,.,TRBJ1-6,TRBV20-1,CSASTGGNSPLHF,TGCAGTGCTAGTACCGGGGGTAATTCACCCCTCCACTTT
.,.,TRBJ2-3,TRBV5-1,CASSPKWDTQYF,TGCGCCAGCAGCCCTAAGTGGGATACGCAGTATTTT
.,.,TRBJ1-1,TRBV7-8,CASSLESRANTEAFF,TGTGCCAGCAGCTTAGAGTCCAGGGCGAACACTGAAGCTTTCTTT
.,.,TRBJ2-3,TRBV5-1,CASSFGGPNTDTQYF,TGCGCCAGCAGCTTTGGAGGGCCGAACACAGATACGCAGTATTTT
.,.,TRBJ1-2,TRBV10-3,CAISEKGPQGGYTF,TGTGCCATCAGTGAGAAAGGCCCGCAGGGCGGCTACACCTTC
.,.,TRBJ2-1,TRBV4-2,CASSQEGGWENEQFF,TGTGCCAGCAGCCAAGAGGGTGGGTGGGAGAATGAGCAGTTCTTC
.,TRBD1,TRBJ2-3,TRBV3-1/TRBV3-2,CASSQKGPGGLTYTQYF,TGTGCCAGCAGCCAAAAAGGCCCAGGGGGCCTCACATATACGCAGTATTTT
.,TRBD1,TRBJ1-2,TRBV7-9,CASSLGGQANYGYTF,TGTGCCAGCAGCTTAGGAGGACAGGCTAACTATGGCTACACCTTC
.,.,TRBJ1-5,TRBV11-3,CASSLDRSAAGQPQHF,TGTGCCAGCAGCTTAGATCGCTCAGCCGCAGGGCAGCCCCAGCATTTT
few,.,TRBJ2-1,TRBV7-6,CASSPTTTGRSYNEQFF,TGTGCCAGCAGCCCCACGACTACAGGGCGGTCCTACAATGAGCAGTTCTTC
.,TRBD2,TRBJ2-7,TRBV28,CASPTFSRDYAYEQYF,TGTGCCAGCCCAACTTTTTCCCGGGACTACGCCTACGAGCAGTACTTC
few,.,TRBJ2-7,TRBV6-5,CASSYLAEQYF,TGTGCCAGCAGTTACTTAGCCGAGCAGTACTTC
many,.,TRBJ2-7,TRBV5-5,CASSLEDSYEQYF,TGTGCCAGCAGCTTGGAGGACAGCTACGAGCAGTACTTC
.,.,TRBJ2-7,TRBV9,CASSVGWGVSYEQYF,TGTGCCAGCAGCGTAGGGTGGGGGGTCTCCTACGAGCAGTACTTC
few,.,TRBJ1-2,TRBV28,CASSLLRVRHGYTF,TGTGCCAGCAGTTTACTCAGGGTACGGCATGGCTACACCTTC
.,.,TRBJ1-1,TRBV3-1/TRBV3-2,CASSQKLMNTEAFF,TGTGCCAGCAGCCAAAAGCTGATGAACACTGAAGCTTTCTTT
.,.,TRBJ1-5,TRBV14,CASSQVLGGPQHF,TGTGCCAGCAGCCAAGTTCTCGGTGGGCCCCAGCATTTT
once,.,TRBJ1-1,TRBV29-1,CSVNRYSLTRDDEAFF,TGCAGCGTTAATCGTTATAGCCTGACCCGAGACGATGAAGCTTTCTTT
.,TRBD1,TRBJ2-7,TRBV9,CASSPRDRGYEQYF,TGTGCCAGCAGCCCGCGGGACAGGGGCTACGAGCAGTACTTC
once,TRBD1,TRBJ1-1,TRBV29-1,CSAGQGISMNTEAFF,TGCAGCGCTGGACAGGGTATCTCCATGAACACTGAAGCTTTCTTT
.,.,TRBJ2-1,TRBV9,CASSQAPYEQFF,TGTGCCAGCAGCCAAGCCCCCTATGAGCAGTTCTTC
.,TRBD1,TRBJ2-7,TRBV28,CASRLDGTGAYEQYF,TGTGCCAGCAGATTGGACGGGACAGGGGCCTACGAGCAGTACTTC
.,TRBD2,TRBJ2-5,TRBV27,CASRLAGGPSETQYF,TGTGCCAGCAGACTAGCGGGGGGGCCCTCAGAGACCCAGTACTTC
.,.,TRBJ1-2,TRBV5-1,CASSDWGGDKGYTF,TGCGCCAGCAGCGACTGGGGAGGGGATAAGGGCTACACCTTC
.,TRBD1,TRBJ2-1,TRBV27,CASSSFQGARYEQFF,TGTGCCAGCAGTTCATTTCAGGGGGCGAGGTATGAGCAGTTCTTC
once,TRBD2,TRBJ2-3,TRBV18,CASSRMTSGTGISTDTQYF,TGTGCCAGCTCACGTATGACTAGCGGAACCGGTATATCCACAGATACGCAGTATTTT
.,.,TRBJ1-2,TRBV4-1,CASSQGTGNYGYTF,TGCGCCAGCAGCCAAGGAACAGGAAACTATGGCTACACCTTC
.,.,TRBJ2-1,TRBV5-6,CASSLVSEGEQFF,TGTGCCAGCAGCTTGGTGTCTGAGGGGGAACAGTTCTTC
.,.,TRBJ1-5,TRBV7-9,CASSLRGSNQPQHF,TGTGCCAGCTCGCTAAGGGGTAGCAATCAGCCCCAGCATTTT
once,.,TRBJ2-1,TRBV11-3,CASSLSRGLNEQFF,TGTGCCAGCAGCTTGTCTCGGGGTTTGAATGAGCAGTTCTTC
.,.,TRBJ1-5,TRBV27,CASTHSGSNQPQHF,TGTGCCAGCACCCACAGTGGATCCAATCAGCCCCAGCATTTT
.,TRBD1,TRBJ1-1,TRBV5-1,CASSSRTGETEAFF,TGCGCCAGCAGCTCCAGGACAGGGGAGACTGAAGCTTTCTTT
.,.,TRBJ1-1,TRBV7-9,CASSLDSSEAFF,TGTGCCAGCAGCTTAGACTCGTCGGAAGCTTTCTTT